The clone carrying this TCR beta chain has a count of ten or more. The CDR3 extends over 15 amino acids. With V trimmed by 4 bases and J by 4 bases, 7 bases remained unmatched. The germline CDR1 and CDR2 sequences are SGHVS and FQNEAQ. The data derive from a study of T cell repertoires in cytomegalovirus infection. From the reads, TCRdb called clonotypes with MiXCR, one entry per CDR3 protein. In the table there are around 530,000 distinct CDR3 sequences, 16% of which are singletons. This TCR came from a human donor in good health (CMV status not recorded). Some clones in this sample may be carry-over from other donors' samples. The chain recombines TRBV7-8 with TRBJ1-2; 9 positions agree with TRBD1. The sequenced sample was CD8+ T cells from PBMCs. The CDR3 here is CASSSNRGRPYGYTF. The CDR3 nucleotides read TGTGCCAGCAGCTCTAACAGGGGGCGGCCCTATGGCTACACCTTC.